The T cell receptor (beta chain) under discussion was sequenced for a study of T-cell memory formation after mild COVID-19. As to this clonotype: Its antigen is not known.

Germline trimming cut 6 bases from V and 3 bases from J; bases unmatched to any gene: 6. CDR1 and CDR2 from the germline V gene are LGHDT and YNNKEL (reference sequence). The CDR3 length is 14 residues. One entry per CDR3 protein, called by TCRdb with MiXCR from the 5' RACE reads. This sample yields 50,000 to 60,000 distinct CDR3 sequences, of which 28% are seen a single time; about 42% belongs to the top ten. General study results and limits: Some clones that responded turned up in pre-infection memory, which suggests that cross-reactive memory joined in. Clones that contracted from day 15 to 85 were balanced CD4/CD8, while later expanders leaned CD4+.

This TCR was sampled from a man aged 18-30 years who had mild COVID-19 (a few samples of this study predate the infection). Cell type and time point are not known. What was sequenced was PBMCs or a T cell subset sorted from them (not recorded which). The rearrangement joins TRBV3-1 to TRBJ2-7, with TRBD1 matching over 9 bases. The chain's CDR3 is CASSRQGERYEQYF. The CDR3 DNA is TGTGCCAGCAGTCGACAGGGGGAGCGCTACGAGCAGTACTTC.